This T cell receptor (beta chain) originates from a study of CD8+ T cells in alopecia areata. CDR1 and CDR2 (germline): MGHRA, YSYEKL. The CDR3 consists of 14 residues. V lost 0 bases, J lost 5 bases, and 11 bases lay in between. The study, taken as a whole, reports: It was lesional scalp, especially alopecia totalis/universalis, that showed higher clonality than normal scalp.

Once RNA had been extracted, it was reverse transcribed into cDNA to act as the sequencing template. Profiling relied on immunoSEQ multiplex PCR, and the TCRdb table lists in-frame clones only, not all of them. The sample has about 150,000 clones; about two thirds are singletons. As to this clone: Its specificity is unknown.

The clonotype comes from a human donor in good health. The chain has TRBV4-1 and TRBJ2-7; D gene ambiguous. The specimen was CD8+ T cells sorted from blood. CDR3 bases: TGCGCCAGCAGCCAAGAGGCCACCGGCGACGAGCAGTACTTC. It is translated as CASSQEATGDEQYF.